A single sample is the source of the 5 T cell receptor beta chains below, sequenced in a study of T cells in tuberculosis listed by TCRdb under 2018. Library method: the immunoSEQ multiplex PCR assay. Here the immuneACCESS table is served through TCRdb, limited to in-frame sequences with V and J called. Missing clones are a known gap in these copies; in checked studies unresolved V genes cover under half, and the rest lacks a known reason. Present in this sample are over 40,000 clones, 95% of which were seen just once. The top ten hold roughly 3.5% of the sample. The specimen was PBMCs. These receptors were obtained from a donor between 10 and 35 years old with latent tuberculosis or without tuberculosis infection.

The rearrangement uses TRBV2 and TRBJ1-1, with 7 positions matching TRBD1. The CDR3 runs to 12 residues. V lost 5 bases, J lost 5 bases, and 2 bases stayed unmatched. The germline gives CDR1 SNHLY, CDR2 FYNNEI. In DNA form, the CDR3 reads TGTGCCAGCAGTAAGGGACAGACTGAAGCTTTCTTT. Translated: CASSKGQTEAFF.

The chain has TRBV7-9 and TRBJ2-1, with 7 positions matching TRBD1. This CDR3 region has 16 residues. Per the germline V gene, CDR1 is SEHNR and CDR2 is FQNEAQ (reference sequence). V was pared by 3 bases and J by 3 bases, with 8 bases of the junction left unmatched. For the CDR3, the DNA is TGTGCCAGCAGCTTGATCGGGACAGATTTCTACAATGAGCAGTTCTTC. Translating it yields CASSLIGTDFYNEQFF. The full variable domain, with the rest looked up from reference TRBV7-9 and TRBJ2-1, is DTGVSQNPRHKITKRGQNVTFRCDPISEHNRLYWYRQTLGQGPEFLTYFQNEAQLEKSRLLSDRFSAERPKGSFSTLEIQRTEQGDSAMYLCASSLIGTDFYNEQFFGPGTRLTVL.

The rearrangement uses TRBV13 and TRBJ2-3; TRBD1 matches 7 bases. Germline CDR1 PRHDT, CDR2 FYEKMQ (reference sequence). The length of the CDR3 is 15 residues. The V and J ends lost 3 bases and 0 bases, in that order; junction bases with no gene match: 3. CDR3 protein: CASSFGTESTDTQYF. Here the CDR3 DNA reads TGTGCCAGCAGCTTCGGGACAGAGAGCACAGATACGCAGTATTTT.

This clone was counted once. The rearrangement joins TRBV2 to TRBJ2-5; D not certain. CDR1 and CDR2 from the germline V gene are SNHLY and FYNNEI. The ends were cut back, 8 bases at V and 1 base at J, with 8 bases in the middle. The CDR3 loop spans 12 amino acids. The CDR3: CASRELQETQYF. The CDR3 DNA reads as TGTGCCAGCCGAGAGCTCCAAGAGACCCAGTACTTC.

The chain uses TRBV30 and TRBJ1-1; 7 positions match TRBD1. The trim removed 7 bases at V and 3 bases at J, leaving 2 bases unmatched. CDR1 and CDR2 from the germline V gene are GTSNPN and SVGIG (reference sequence). The CDR3 extends over 11 amino acids. CDR3 DNA: TGTGCCTATCAGGGGGACACTGAAGCTTTCTTT. It translates to CAYQGDTEAFF.